This TCR beta chain comes out of a study of cytomegalovirus exposure and HLA in healthy donors. Study as a whole: Within an early data release were 80 million to 90 million unique TCRs drawn from HLA-typed donors. Most donors, 81% of approximately 400 genotyped, fell in the Caucasian-associated ancestry cluster.

In the PCR, 60 Vbeta and 13 Jbeta primers were used. The repertoire was sequenced with immunoSEQ multiplex PCR; TCRdb's copy has only in-frame clones and lacks some. The table shows approximately 150,000 clones, with roughly 80% occurring only once. The CDR3 is made up of 13 amino acids. Germline assignment: CDR1 MNHEY and CDR2 SVGAGI. The V and J ends lost 8 bases and 4 bases respectively, with 12 bases between them. Every donor was a healthy person donating bone marrow. Study-wide results and caveats: Links to common viral pathogens appeared, in a later analysis, for several of the most significant clusters.

As concerns this clone: The antigen is not known.

V is TRBV6-5 and J is TRBJ1-5; D possibly corresponds to TRBD1 (5 bases). The sequence was collected from a man aged 50 to 60 in good health and CMV-seropositive. The sequenced material came from PBMCs. The CDR3 here is CASAGSLNQPQHF. CDR3 in DNA: TGTGCCAGCGCAGGGTCCCTGAATCAGCCCCAGCATTTT.